A selection of T cell receptor beta chains follows, all from one sample in a study of vaccination effects on CD4 cells after COVID-19. TCRdb's table, derived via immunoSEQ multiplex PCR, lists solely in-frame clones and lacks some. The data contain around 37,000 clones, around two thirds of them singletons. These receptors' targets are unknown. Sequenced here: CD4+ T cells from PBMCs cultured with a peptide pool, sampled before COVID-19 vaccination. These receptors originate from a human donor who had a prior SARS-CoV-2 infection. The CDR3 runs from the conserved cysteine through the conserved F or W. The D gene is left open where the match is weak. Rows may omit the clone size; those that give it use once, few, many or a size class.

clone_size | j_call | d_call | v_call | cdr3_aa | cdr3_nt
NA | TRBJ1-4 | NA | TRBV12-3/TRBV12-4 | CASRGETNEKLFF | TGTGCCAGCAGAGGGGAGACTAATGAAAAACTGTTTTTT
NA | TRBJ2-7 | NA | TRBV18 | CASSPPGAKNEQYF | TGTGCCAGCTCACCACCGGGGGCTAAGAACGAGCAGTACTTC
NA | TRBJ2-4 | NA | TRBV5-6 | CASTPGVGKNIQYF | TGTGCCAGCACCCCCGGGGTTGGCAAAAACATTCAGTACTTC
NA | TRBJ1-3 | NA | TRBV18 | CASSPQRGDTIYF | TGTGCCAGCTCACCACAGAGGGGAGACACCATATATTTT
few | TRBJ2-1 | NA | TRBV6-5 | CASSYGGFSYNEQFF | TGTGCCAGCAGTTACGGTGGCTTCTCCTACAATGAGCAGTTCTTC
NA | TRBJ2-7 | NA | TRBV5-3 | CARSSPRKGSVTYEQYF | TGTGCCAGAAGCTCACCCCGTAAGGGATCGGTCACCTACGAGCAGTACTTC
NA | TRBJ1-6 | NA | TRBV16 | CASSQSSGAGSPLHF | TGTGCCAGCAGCCAATCTTCAGGGGCTGGTTCACCCCTCCACTTT
few | TRBJ2-1 | TRBD2 | TRBV5-1 | CASSLESGRFEQFF | TGCGCCAGCAGCTTGGAGAGCGGGAGATTCGAGCAGTTCTTC
NA | TRBJ1-6 | NA | TRBV5-1 | CASSRMGDWSYNSPLHF | TGCGCCAGCAGCCGTATGGGGGATTGGTCCTATAATTCACCCCTCCACTTT
few | TRBJ2-7 | TRBD1 | TRBV4-1 | CASSQDRDRGRSVQYF | TGCGCCAGCAGCCAAGATAGGGACAGGGGGCGGTCGGTTCAGTACTTC
NA | TRBJ2-1 | NA | TRBV2 | CASTSTMGGNEQFF | TGTGCCAGCACATCGACGATGGGCGGCAATGAGCAGTTCTTC
NA | TRBJ2-5 | NA | TRBV19 | CASSMLSGETQYF | TGTGCCAGTAGTATGCTTTCGGGGGAGACCCAGTACTTC
NA | TRBJ1-2 | NA | TRBV9 | CASSAGPDYGYTF | TGTGCCAGCAGCGCCGGGCCCGACTATGGCTACACCTTC
NA | TRBJ2-2 | NA | TRBV29-1 | CSVGGGYTGELFF | TGCAGCGTTGGTGGGGGGTACACCGGGGAGCTGTTTTTT
NA | TRBJ2-1 | NA | TRBV2 | CASSPSRVGGSYNEQFF | TGTGCCAGCAGTCCCTCCCGAGTGGGGGGCTCCTACAATGAGCAGTTCTTC
NA | TRBJ2-1 | TRBD2 | TRBV4-3 | CASSPHQALADDNEQFF | TGCGCCAGCAGCCCCCACCAGGCACTAGCGGACGACAATGAGCAGTTCTTC
NA | TRBJ2-7 | TRBD2 | TRBV5-1 | CASSLAVGGEGEQYF | TGCGCCAGCAGCTTGGCCGTGGGGGGGGAAGGCGAGCAGTACTTC
NA | TRBJ1-2 | TRBD1 | TRBV24-1 | CATSDAGQGAGYGYTF | TGTGCCACCAGTGACGCCGGACAGGGGGCTGGCTATGGCTACACCTTC
NA | TRBJ2-2 | TRBD2 | TRBV7-7 | CASQPLAGGTGELFF | TGTGCTAGCCAACCCCTAGCGGGAGGCACCGGGGAGCTGTTTTTT
NA | TRBJ2-7 | NA | TRBV2 | CASSANPGPWDEQYF | TGTGCCAGCAGTGCAAATCCGGGACCCTGGGACGAGCAGTACTTC
NA | TRBJ2-7 | TRBD2 | TRBV28 | CASSLGTSGSHEQYF | TGTGCCAGCAGTTTAGGGACTAGCGGGAGCCACGAGCAGTACTTC
NA | TRBJ1-1 | NA | TRBV11-2 | CASSNQGSWNTEAFF | TGTGCCAGCAGTAACCAGGGATCATGGAACACTGAAGCTTTCTTT
NA | TRBJ1-5 | TRBD1 | TRBV7-9 | CASSSGGIGLNQPQHF | TGTGCCAGCAGCTCAGGGGGTATTGGGCTTAATCAGCCCCAGCATTTT
NA | TRBJ1-4 | TRBD1 | TRBV5-4 | CASSLGGQGLEKLFF | TGTGCCAGCAGCTTGGGGGGACAGGGTCTAGAAAAACTGTTTTTT
NA | TRBJ2-1 | NA | TRBV24-1 | CATSSTDPDYNEQFF | TGTGCCACCAGCTCGACGGACCCTGATTACAATGAGCAGTTCTTC
NA | TRBJ2-7 | TRBD2 | TRBV2 | CASSGLASSYEQYF | TGTGCCAGCAGTGGACTAGCGAGCTCCTACGAGCAGTACTTC
NA | TRBJ2-5 | TRBD2 | TRBV4-2 | CASSQVSAQAGLAGGEGETQYF | TGTGCCAGCAGCCAAGTTTCGGCGCAGGCGGGACTAGCGGGAGGGGAGGGGGAGACCCAGTACTTC
NA | TRBJ2-1 | TRBD2 | TRBV4-2 | CASSHPSGGTYNEQFF | TGTGCCAGCAGCCATCCCAGCGGGGGGACATACAATGAGCAGTTCTTC
NA | TRBJ1-5 | NA | TRBV7-2 | CASSLAGRQASSQHF | TGTGCCAGCAGCTTAGCGGGCCGACAAGCCTCGTCCCAGCATTTT
NA | TRBJ2-5 | NA | TRBV9 | CASSVGIQETQYF | TGTGCCAGCAGCGTTGGCATCCAAGAGACCCAGTACTTC
NA | TRBJ2-3 | NA | TRBV12-3/TRBV12-4 | CASSTRGPDTQYF | TGTGCCAGCAGTACCCGTGGACCAGATACGCAGTATTTT
NA | TRBJ2-2 | TRBD2 | TRBV9 | CASSRGGGNTGELFF | TGTGCCAGCAGCCGCGGCGGGGGAAACACCGGGGAGCTGTTTTTT
NA | TRBJ1-1 | NA | TRBV7-3 | CASSLVPNTEAFF | TGTGCCAGCAGCTTAGTTCCAAACACTGAAGCTTTCTTT
NA | TRBJ1-1 | TRBD1 | TRBV9 | CASSALDRVGTEAFF | TGTGCCAGCAGCGCCCTGGACAGGGTCGGGACTGAAGCTTTCTTT
NA | TRBJ2-2 | NA | TRBV6-5 | CASKEGGGTGELFF | TGTGCCAGCAAGGAGGGGGGCGGGACCGGGGAGCTGTTTTTT
NA | TRBJ2-3 | TRBD2 | TRBV5-1 | CASSLGTSGTSTDTQYF | TGCGCCAGCAGCTTGGGGACTAGCGGGACTAGCACAGATACGCAGTATTTT
NA | TRBJ2-2 | NA | TRBV3-1/TRBV3-2 | CASSQDWGSKNTGELFF | TGTGCCAGCAGCCAAGATTGGGGGAGCAAGAACACCGGGGAGCTGTTTTTT
NA | TRBJ1-6 | NA | TRBV7-6 | CASSSGSSYNSPLHF | TGTGCCAGCAGCTCTGGGAGCTCCTATAATTCACCCCTCCACTTT
NA | TRBJ2-7 | TRBD1 | TRBV24-1 | CATSDPGTGGYEQYF | TGTGCCACCAGTGATCCCGGGACAGGGGGCTACGAGCAGTACTTC
NA | TRBJ1-1 | NA | TRBV6-5 | CASSYSKITNTEAFF | TGTGCCAGCAGTTACTCAAAAATTACGAACACTGAAGCTTTCTTT
NA | TRBJ2-3 | TRBD2 | TRBV18 | CASSFSGGTDTQYF | TGTGCCAGCTCCTTTAGCGGGGGCACAGATACGCAGTATTTT
NA | TRBJ2-1 | NA | TRBV5-1 | CASSLDGPANEQFF | TGCGCCAGCAGCTTGGACGGGCCGGCCAATGAGCAGTTCTTC